This T cell receptor beta chain originates from a study of T cells after yellow fever vaccination (dated 2019 in TCRdb). In terms of the full investigation: Libraries from fractions with low cell numbers were prepared with the SMART-Seq v4 Ultra Low Input RNA kit. Blood was collected at multiple timepoints before and after primary and secondary immunization, and bulk PBMC replicates and cell subsets were isolated. To follow T-cell clones before and after both primary and booster YFV17D yellow fever vaccination, bulk TCR alpha and beta repertoires underwent longitudinal sequencing. Two healthy male donors, one aged 18 to 30 and one aged 30 to 40 years, were included in the cohort.

The full study reports these points: Because the study included only a couple of donors, the extent to which the findings can be generalized is limited. Compared with the primary T-cell response, the secondary T-cell response was faster but weaker, reaching its peak on day 5 rather than on day 15. Most clones expanded after primary vaccination (almost 97% of CD4 and roughly 88% of CD8) were re-detected after the booster, suggesting that broad memory maintenance occurred. A small share of clonotypes was detected in both CD4 and CD8 compartments, with the overlap likely arising from convergent recombination. Computational filtering was required because FACS-sorted repertoires could contain abundant contaminating clonotypes from the bulk population.

CDR1 and CDR2 (MNHEY, SMNVEV) derive from the germline V gene (reference sequence). V trim: 2 bases; J trim: 0 bases; unmatched bases: 8. From its cysteine to its phenylalanine, the CDR3 spans 20 amino acids. The read is trimmed to its CDR3 DNA, 60 bases read in frame from base 1. What this sample's treatment or condition label stands for: live attenuated yellow fever vaccine strain. At each blood-draw timepoint, two biological replicates of bulk PBMCs were collected. PBMCs were isolated from peripheral blood using a standard Ficoll-Paque protocol. TriZol was used to extract RNA from bulk PBMCs, CD4 and CD8 fractions, and dextramer-positive and dextramer-negative fractions. TCR cDNA was synthesized by 5'RACE template switching, which introduced a universal primer site and unique molecular identifiers. Priming of cDNA synthesis was performed from both the TCR alpha and TCR beta constant segments. Library amplification used two PCR steps, and the second PCR step added sample barcodes and sequencing adapters. Sequencing of libraries was performed on Illumina HiSeq 2500 (2x100 bp) or NovaSeq (2x150 bp). For the original study's pipeline: MIGEC handled demultiplexing of reads and collapsing into UMI consensus sequences, while MiXCR performed V(D)J alignment. Vaccine-responding clonotypes were defined with edgeR using replicate PBMC samples, requiring FDR below 0.01 and a log2 fold change above 5 up to day 15. Bulk clonotypes were assigned CD4 or CD8 identity according to which sequenced CD4 or CD8 repertoire held them at higher abundance. Clones were called with MiXCR by TCRdb after fastp trimmed the public reads at Q25, and only in-frame beta chains were retained. Rows merge per CDR3 protein into single entries with the most common DNA and genes. None of the V and J calls come from the authors' own analysis; TCRdb made them. A total of hundreds of thousands of distinct CDR3 sequences appear in this sample, 17% of them only once. The biggest ten clones account for roughly a sixth of the sample.

Comment on this clonotype: It has no known antigen specificity. No much larger clone exists at a distance of one base, and base qualities are not known.

Recombination connected TRBV27 to TRBJ2-2, with 14 bases aligning to TRBD2. Sequenced material: PBMCs, taken more than 4 days after the first yellow fever vaccination. This sequence was found in a man between 18 and 29 years old who received the YFV17D yellow fever vaccine. The nucleotide sequence is TGTGCCAGCAGTTTACAATTCGGGACTAGCGGGAGATCGAACACCGGGGAGCTGTTTTTT. Its protein is CASSLQFGTSGRSNTGELFF.